Presented here are 18 T cell receptor beta chains from one specimen sequenced in a study of Graves' ophthalmopathy and Graves' hyperthyroidism. RNA transcripts yielded amplified TCR beta CDR3 regions. Amplification began with first-round RT-PCR using HTBI primers, then second-round multiplex PCR was performed. TCRdb called the multiplex PCR reads again in MiXCR, with one record for every CDR3 protein. The sample includes roughly 500,000 distinct CDR3 sequences, under 15% of them seen just once. Sequencing input: blood. These TCRs come from a young woman with Graves' ophthalmopathy.

This clonotype appeared many times. The chain links TRBV12-3 or TRBV12-4 to TRBJ2-7; perhaps D is TRBD1 or TRBD2 (5 bases each). Trimming left V 1 base short and J 5 bases short, with 12 bases between. The CDR3 is made up of 14 amino acids. The CDR3 coding sequence is TGTGCCAGCAGTTTAGGGGGACCGTCGGACGAGCAGTACTTC. This translates into CASSLGGPSDEQYF.

This clonotype was detected many times. The genes are TRBV12-3 or TRBV12-4 and TRBJ1-6, with no clear D. Trimming took 2 bases from V and 8 from J, leaving 10 bases between them. The CDR3 runs to 14 residues. The CDR3 sequence is CASSLKAVDSPLHF. In DNA, the CDR3 is TGTGCCAGCAGTTTAAAGGCAGTAGATTCACCCCTCCACTTT.

This clonotype showed up just a few times. Its ends do not fully match the called genes, so a read error is possible. The chain is built from TRBV6-4 and TRBJ2-1, with D unclear. Germline CDR1 is MRHNA and CDR2 is SNTAGT. The CDR3 extends over 16 amino acids. CDR3 loop: CASSEPRRSRSNEKFF. The DNA of the CDR3 is TGTGCCAGCAGTGAACCTAGAAGGAGTAGGTCCAATGAGAAGTTCTTC.

As for this clonotype: This may stem from a read error, because a much larger clone lies one nucleotide away. The CDR3 does not close with the conserved phenylalanine or tryptophan, likely indicating a read error. The rearrangement uses TRBV6-1 and TRBJ1-2, with 12 bases aligning to TRBD1. V shed 6 bases, J shed 4 bases, and the junction held 9 bases outside the gene matches. This CDR3 is 16 amino acids long. CDR1 MNHNS and CDR2 SASEGT come from the germline V gene. This chain's CDR3 is CASRSGTGGLGYGYTV. The CDR3 nucleotides are TGTGCCAGCAGATCCGGGACAGGGGGCTTAGGCTATGGCTACACCGTC.

The gene calls are TRBV15 and TRBJ1-3, with D hard to call. This CDR3 is 16 amino acids long. With 0 bases removed from V and 0 bases from J, the gap between germline ends came to 9 bases. Germline V gene sequence: CDR1 LNHNV, CDR2 YYDKDF (reference sequence). CDR3 DNA: TGTGCCACCAGCAGAGATCTACAGTACTCTGGAAACACCATATATTTT. As protein: CATSRDLQYSGNTIYF.

This clonotype was counted many times. This chain uses TRBV29-1 with TRBJ1-3; D is ambiguous. Germline assignment: CDR1 SQVTM and CDR2 ANQGSEA. The CDR3 covers 15 residues. Trimming left V 4 bases short and J 0 bases short, with 13 bases between. The CDR3 loop reads CSVGRDTYSGNTIYF. In DNA form, the CDR3 reads TGCAGCGTTGGCCGAGACACCTACTCTGGAAACACCATATATTTT.

The chain links TRBV20-1 to TRBJ2-7; D is possibly TRBD2 (6 bases). The CDR3 is made up of 14 amino acids. CDR1 is DFQATT and CDR2 is SNEGSKA in the germline V gene (reference sequence). Trimming removed 6 bases at V and 0 bases at J, with 15 bases between. CDR3: CSAAPGGSSYEQYF. The CDR3 region has the DNA TGCAGTGCCGCGCCCGGGGGTAGCTCCTACGAGCAGTACTTC.

This clonotype has a count of ten or more. The rearrangement joins TRBV20-1 to TRBJ1-6; D unresolved. The V end lost 4 bases, the J end lost 9 bases, and 13 bases lay between the germline ends. The germline CDR1 and CDR2 sequences are DFQATT and SNEGSKA (reference sequence). CDR3 size: 13 residues. The CDR3 reads CSATPGGASPLHF. DNA of the CDR3: TGCAGTGCTACGCCAGGAGGCGCTTCACCCCTCCACTTT.

The CDR3 protein is CASSPSGIAKNIQYF. The DNA for the CDR3 is TGCGCCAGCAGCCCCAGCGGGATAGCCAAAAACATTCAGTACTTC. This rearrangement joins TRBV5-1 to TRBJ2-4; 7 bases line up with TRBD2. The CDR3 totals 15 residues. With 4 bases clipped from V and 0 bases from J, the junction kept 4 bases outside the gene matches. Germline V lookup: CDR1 SGHRS, CDR2 YFSETQ.

This clonotype has only a few counts. The genes are TRBV27 and TRBJ2-5; D ambiguous. Trimming stripped 11 bases from V and 5 bases from J, with 21 bases between. The length of the CDR3 is 14 residues. Germline CDR1 MNHEY, CDR2 SMNVEV (reference sequence). In DNA, the CDR3 is TGTGCCTCCCAAGGGCAGCCCCTTGGGGAGACCCAGTACTTC. The encoded protein is CASQGQPLGETQYF.

The sample holds many counts of this clonotype. V and J are TRBV5-1 and TRBJ2-7; D is undetermined. This CDR3 has 15 residues. V lost 4 bases and J lost 0, with 14 bases in between. Germline V gene data show CDR1 as SGHRS and CDR2 as YFSETQ. CDR3 in amino acids: CASSQDTYNSYEQYF. The CDR3 bases are TGCGCCAGCAGCCAAGACACCTACAACTCCTACGAGCAGTACTTC.

This clonotype was counted at least ten times. The chain combines TRBV24-1 with TRBJ1-1, with a possible D match to TRBD1 (6 bases). V was clipped by 6 bases and J by 3 bases, with 13 bases between them. CDR1 is KGHDR, CDR2 SFDVKD, per germline. This CDR3 is built from 14 residues. CDR3 in DNA: TGTGCCACCAGTCGAGGGGGGACACACACTGAAGCTTTCTTT. Translated: CATSRGGTHTEAFF.

This sequence joins TRBV2 and TRBJ2-4; the D gene is possibly TRBD1 (5 bases). Per germline, CDR1 SNHLY and CDR2 FYNNEI. The V and J ends lost 7 bases and 0 bases respectively, with 16 bases between them. The CDR3 totals 16 residues. The CDR3 bases are TGTGCCAGCACTTCGGTCCAGGGCCTAGCCAAAAACATTCAGTACTTC. Protein sequence: CASTSVQGLAKNIQYF.

This clonotype was counted ten times or more. V usage is TRBV12-3 or TRBV12-4 and J usage is TRBJ2-2; D tentatively reads TRBD1 or TRBD2 (5 bases each). V was trimmed by 5 bases and J by 2 bases, leaving 18 bases between them. The CDR3 spans 17 residues. The CDR3 is CASSARIGTFNTGELFF. The CDR3 DNA sequence: TGTGCCAGCAGTGCCCGAATAGGGACGTTTAACACCGGGGAGCTGTTTTTT.

This clonotype has at least ten counts. V gene TRBV2 combines with J gene TRBJ2-7, with TRBD1 as a possible D gene (6 bases). This CDR3 contains 12 residues. V shed 8 bases and J shed 4 bases, with 12 bases lying between them. Germline-derived CDR1 and CDR2 are SNHLY and FYNNEI. Here the CDR3 DNA reads TGTGCCAGCCGGACAGTCTGGTACGAGCAGTACTTC. Translating gives CASRTVWYEQYF.

In its sample, this clonotype was seen many times. A clone one base away is much larger, so this may be a read error. The V call is TRBV12-3 or TRBV12-4, the J call TRBJ1-2; D is uncertain. Deletions cut 4 bases from V and 8 bases from J, with 8 bases between. The CDR3 sequence is 11 residues long. The DNA of the CDR3 is TGTGCCAGCAGTTCCAGATCGGGCTACACCTTC. It is translated as CASSSRSGYTF.

Concerning this clonotype itself: One junction end disagrees with the germline gene, perhaps due to a read error. The rearrangement links TRBV30 to TRBJ1-2; the match to TRBD1 covers 7 bases. Germline V gene lookup returns CDR1 GTSNPN and CDR2 SVGIG (reference sequence). The CDR3 is 17 amino acids. CDR3 sequence (DNA): TGCGCCTGGAGCCCTCCCAACAGGGGCAAGAGGAACTATGGCTACAGCTTC. Its protein product is CAWSPPNRGKRNYGYSF.

Of note for this clonotype: This may come from a read error, since a much larger clone is one base off. The final CDR3 position lacks the conserved phenylalanine or tryptophan, pointing to a likely read error. This chain connects TRBV7-2 to TRBJ2-7, with 11 nucleotides matching TRBD2. The ends lost 4 bases at V and 3 bases at J; junction bases unmatched: 5. The CDR3 is 15 residues long. Germline V CDR1 and CDR2: SGHTA, FQGNSA. The CDR3 DNA reads TGTGCCAGCAGCTCCGGGACTAGCGGAAACTACGAGCAGTACTAC. Translated, it gives CASSSGTSGNYEQYY.